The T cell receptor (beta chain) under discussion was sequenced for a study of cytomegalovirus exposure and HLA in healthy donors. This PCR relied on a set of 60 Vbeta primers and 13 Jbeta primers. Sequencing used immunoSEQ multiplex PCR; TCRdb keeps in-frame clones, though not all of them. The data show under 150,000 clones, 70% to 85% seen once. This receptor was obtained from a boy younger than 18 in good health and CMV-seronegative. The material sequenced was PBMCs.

Here the CDR3 DNA reads TGTGCCAGCAGTGCCAGGGACTCCCCTAATGAAAAACTGTTTTTT. Translating gives CASSARDSPNEKLFF. The chain recombines TRBV6-1 with TRBJ1-4; possible D gene TRBD1, 5 bases. CDR1 and CDR2 from the germline V gene are MNHNS and SASEGT. V lost 4 bases, J lost 3 bases, and 12 bases lay in between. This CDR3 is built from 15 residues.